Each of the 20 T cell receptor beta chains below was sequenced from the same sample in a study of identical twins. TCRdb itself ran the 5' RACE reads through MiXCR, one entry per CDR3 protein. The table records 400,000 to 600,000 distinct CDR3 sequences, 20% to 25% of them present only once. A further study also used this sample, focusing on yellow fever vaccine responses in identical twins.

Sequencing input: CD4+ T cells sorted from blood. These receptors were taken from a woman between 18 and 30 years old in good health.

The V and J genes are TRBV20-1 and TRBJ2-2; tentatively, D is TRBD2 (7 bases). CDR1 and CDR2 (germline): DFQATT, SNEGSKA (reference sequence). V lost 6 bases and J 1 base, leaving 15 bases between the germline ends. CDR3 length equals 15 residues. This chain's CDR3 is CSARGLPKNTGELFF. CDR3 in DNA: TGCAGTGCCAGGGGACTACCAAAGAACACCGGGGAGCTGTTTTTT.

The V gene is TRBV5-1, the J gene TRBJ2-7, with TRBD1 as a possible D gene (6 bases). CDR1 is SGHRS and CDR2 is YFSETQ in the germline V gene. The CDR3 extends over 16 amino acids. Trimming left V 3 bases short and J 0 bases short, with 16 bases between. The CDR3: CASSSTIDRSSYEQYF. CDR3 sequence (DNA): TGCGCCAGCAGCTCGACTATAGACAGGAGCTCCTACGAGCAGTACTTC. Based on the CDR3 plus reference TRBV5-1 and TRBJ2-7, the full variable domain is KAGVTQTPRYLIKTRGQQVTLSCSPISGHRSVSWYQQTPGQGLQFLFEYFSETQRNKGNFPGRFSGRQFSNSRSEMNVSTLELGDSALYLCASSSTIDRSSYEQYFGPGTRLTVT.

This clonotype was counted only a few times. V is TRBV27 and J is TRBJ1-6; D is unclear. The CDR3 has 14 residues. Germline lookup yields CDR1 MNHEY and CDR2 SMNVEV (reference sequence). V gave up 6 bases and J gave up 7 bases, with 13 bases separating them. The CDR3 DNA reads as TGTGCCAGCAGATTGTCGGGAATCAATTCACCCCTCCACTTT. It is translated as CASRLSGINSPLHF.

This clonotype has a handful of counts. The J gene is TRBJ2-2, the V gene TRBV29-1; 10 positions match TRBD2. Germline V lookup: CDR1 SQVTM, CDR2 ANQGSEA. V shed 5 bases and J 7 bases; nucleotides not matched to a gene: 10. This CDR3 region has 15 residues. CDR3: CSVLGLAGAVGELFF. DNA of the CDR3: TGCAGCGTTCTCGGGCTAGCGGGGGCGGTCGGGGAGCTGTTTTTT.

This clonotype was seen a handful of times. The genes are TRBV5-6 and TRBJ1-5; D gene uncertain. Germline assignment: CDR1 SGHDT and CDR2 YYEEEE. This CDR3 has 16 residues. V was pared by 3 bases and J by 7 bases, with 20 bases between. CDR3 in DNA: TGTGCCAGCAGCTCAACCGGAGGTGCAGGACTACAGCCCCAGCATTTT. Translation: CASSSTGGAGLQPQHF.

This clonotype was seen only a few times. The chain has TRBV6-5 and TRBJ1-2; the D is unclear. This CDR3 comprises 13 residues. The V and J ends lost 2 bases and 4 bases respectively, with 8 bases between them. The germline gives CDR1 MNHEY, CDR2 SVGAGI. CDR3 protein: CASSYQRFYGYTF. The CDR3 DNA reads TGTGCCAGCAGTTACCAGAGGTTCTATGGCTACACCTTC.

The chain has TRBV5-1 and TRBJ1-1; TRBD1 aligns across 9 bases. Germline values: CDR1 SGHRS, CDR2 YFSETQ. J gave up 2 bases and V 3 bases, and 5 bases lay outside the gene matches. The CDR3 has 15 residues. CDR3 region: CASSWRGQGNTEAFF. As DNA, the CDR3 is TGCGCCAGCAGCTGGAGGGGACAGGGTAACACTGAAGCTTTCTTT.

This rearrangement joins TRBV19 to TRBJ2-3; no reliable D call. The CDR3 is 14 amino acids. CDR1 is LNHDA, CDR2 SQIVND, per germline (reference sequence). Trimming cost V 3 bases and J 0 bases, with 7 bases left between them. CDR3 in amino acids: CASSMTVSTDTQYF. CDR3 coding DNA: TGTGCCAGTAGTATGACGGTTAGCACAGATACGCAGTATTTT.

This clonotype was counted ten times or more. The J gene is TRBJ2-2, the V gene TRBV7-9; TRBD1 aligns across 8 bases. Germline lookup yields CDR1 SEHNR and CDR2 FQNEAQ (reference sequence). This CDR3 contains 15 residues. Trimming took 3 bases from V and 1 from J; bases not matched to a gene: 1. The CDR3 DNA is TGTGCCAGCAGCTTGGGACAGGTGAACACCGGGGAGCTGTTTTTT. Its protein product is CASSLGQVNTGELFF.

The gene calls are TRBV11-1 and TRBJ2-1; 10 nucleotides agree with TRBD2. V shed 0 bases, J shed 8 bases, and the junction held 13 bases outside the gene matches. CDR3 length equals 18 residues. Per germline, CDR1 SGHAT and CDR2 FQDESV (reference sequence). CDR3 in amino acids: CASSLAEFPGLARYEQFF. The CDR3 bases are TGTGCCAGCAGCTTAGCGGAATTTCCGGGACTAGCGCGCTATGAGCAGTTCTTC.

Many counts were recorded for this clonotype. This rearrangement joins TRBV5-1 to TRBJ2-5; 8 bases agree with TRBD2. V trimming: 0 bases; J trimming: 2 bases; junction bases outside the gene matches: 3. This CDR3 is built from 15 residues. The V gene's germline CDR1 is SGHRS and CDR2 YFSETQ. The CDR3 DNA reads TGCGCCAGCAGCTTGGTTTCGGGGGGGCAAGAGACCCAGTACTTC. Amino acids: CASSLVSGGQETQYF.

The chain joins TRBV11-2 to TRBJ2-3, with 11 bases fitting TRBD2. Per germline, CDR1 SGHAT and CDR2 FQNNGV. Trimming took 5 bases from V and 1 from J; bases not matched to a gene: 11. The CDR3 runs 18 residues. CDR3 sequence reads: CASSPIRLAGLGTDTQYF. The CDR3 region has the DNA TGTGCCAGCAGCCCCATCAGACTAGCGGGACTAGGCACAGATACGCAGTATTTT. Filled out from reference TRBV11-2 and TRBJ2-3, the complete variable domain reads EAGVAQSPRYKIIEKRQSVAFWCNPISGHATLYWYQQILGQGPKLLIQFQNNGVVDDSQLPKDRFSAERLKGVDSTLKIQPAKLEDSAVYLCASSPIRLAGLGTDTQYFGPGTRLTVL.

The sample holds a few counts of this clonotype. Here the CDR3 reads CASSQGPANQPQHF. CDR3 coding DNA: TGTGCCAGCAGTCAAGGGCCCGCCAATCAGCCCCAGCATTTT. This chain uses TRBV6-1 with TRBJ1-5; D is unresolved. CDR1 is MNHNS and CDR2 is SASEGT in the germline V gene. The CDR3 extends over 14 amino acids. V lost 5 bases, J lost 3 bases, and 11 bases lay in between.

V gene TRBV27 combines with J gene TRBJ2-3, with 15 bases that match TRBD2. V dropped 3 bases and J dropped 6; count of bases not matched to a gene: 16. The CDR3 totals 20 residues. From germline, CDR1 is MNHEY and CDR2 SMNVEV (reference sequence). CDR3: CASSFTYPPPGTSGRDTQYF. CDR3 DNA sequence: TGTGCCAGCAGTTTCACATACCCCCCTCCCGGGACTAGCGGGAGGGATACGCAGTATTTT.

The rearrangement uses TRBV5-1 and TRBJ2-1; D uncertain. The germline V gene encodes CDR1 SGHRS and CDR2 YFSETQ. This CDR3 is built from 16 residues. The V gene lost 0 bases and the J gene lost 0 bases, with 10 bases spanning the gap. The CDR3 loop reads CASSLGGPSSYNEQFF. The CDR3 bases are TGCGCCAGCAGCTTGGGTGGCCCGAGCTCCTACAATGAGCAGTTCTTC.

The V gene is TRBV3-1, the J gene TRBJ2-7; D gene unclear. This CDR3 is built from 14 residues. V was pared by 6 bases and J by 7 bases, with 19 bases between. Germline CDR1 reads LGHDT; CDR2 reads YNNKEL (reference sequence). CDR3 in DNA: TGTGCCAGCAGATACCCGGAGCCGGCCGGTGAGCAGTACGTC. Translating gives CASRYPEPAGEQYV.

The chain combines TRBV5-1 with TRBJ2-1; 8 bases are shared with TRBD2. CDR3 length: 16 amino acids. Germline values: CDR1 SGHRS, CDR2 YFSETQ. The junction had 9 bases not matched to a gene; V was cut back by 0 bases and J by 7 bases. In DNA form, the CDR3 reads TGCGCCAGCAGCTTGGACGGGAGGGTATCTCCGAATGAGCAGTTCTTC. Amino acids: CASSLDGRVSPNEQFF.

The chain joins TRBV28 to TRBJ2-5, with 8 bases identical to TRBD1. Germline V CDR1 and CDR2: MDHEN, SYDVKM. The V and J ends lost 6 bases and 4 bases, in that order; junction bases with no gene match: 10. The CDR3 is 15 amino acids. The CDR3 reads CASSPWTGKIETQYF. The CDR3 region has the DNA TGTGCCAGCAGCCCCTGGACAGGGAAAATAGAGACCCAGTACTTC.

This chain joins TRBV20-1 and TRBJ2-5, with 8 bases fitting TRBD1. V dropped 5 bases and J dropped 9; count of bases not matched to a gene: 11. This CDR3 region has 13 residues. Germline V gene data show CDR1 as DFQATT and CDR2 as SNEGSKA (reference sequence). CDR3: CSAPGQGTVPQYF. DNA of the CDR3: TGCAGTGCTCCTGGACAGGGAACGGTGCCCCAGTACTTC.

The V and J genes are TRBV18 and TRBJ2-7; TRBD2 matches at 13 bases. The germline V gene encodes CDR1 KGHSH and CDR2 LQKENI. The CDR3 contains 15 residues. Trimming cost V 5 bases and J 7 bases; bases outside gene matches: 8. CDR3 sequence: CASSIGLAGVREQYF. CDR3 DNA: TGTGCCAGCTCAATCGGACTAGCGGGAGTTCGGGAGCAGTACTTC.